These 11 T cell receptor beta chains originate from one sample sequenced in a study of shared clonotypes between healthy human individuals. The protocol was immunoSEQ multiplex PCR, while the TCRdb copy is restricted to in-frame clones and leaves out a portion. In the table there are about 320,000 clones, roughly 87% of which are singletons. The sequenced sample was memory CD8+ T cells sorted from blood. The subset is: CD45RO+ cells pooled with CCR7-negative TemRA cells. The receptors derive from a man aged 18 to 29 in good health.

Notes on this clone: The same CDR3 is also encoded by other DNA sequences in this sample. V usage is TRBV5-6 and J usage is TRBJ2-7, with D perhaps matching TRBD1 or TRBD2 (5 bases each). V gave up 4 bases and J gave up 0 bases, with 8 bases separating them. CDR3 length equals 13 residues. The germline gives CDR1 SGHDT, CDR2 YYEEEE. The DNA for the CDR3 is TGTGCCAGCAGCCCAGGGAGCTCCTACGAGCAGTACTTC. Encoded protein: CASSPGSSYEQYF.

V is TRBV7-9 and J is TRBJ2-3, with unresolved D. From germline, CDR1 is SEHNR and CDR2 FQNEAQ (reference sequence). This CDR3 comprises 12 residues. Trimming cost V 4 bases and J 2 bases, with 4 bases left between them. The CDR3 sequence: CASSSYTDTQYF. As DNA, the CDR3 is TGTGCCAGCAGCTCCTACACAGATACGCAGTATTTT.

The CDR3 protein is CASSPSGLAGGRGANVLTF. CDR3 sequence (DNA): TGTGCCAGCAGTCCCTCGGGACTAGCGGGGGGGCGTGGGGCCAACGTCCTGACTTTC. The J gene is TRBJ2-6, the V gene TRBV27; TRBD2 aligns across 16 bases. The V segment lost 5 bases and the J segment 3 bases; nucleotides outside the gene matches: 7. Germline V gene sequence: CDR1 MNHEY, CDR2 SMNVEV (reference sequence). The CDR3 is made up of 19 amino acids. The variable domain in full, completed from reference TRBV27 and TRBJ2-6, reads EAQVTQNPRYLITVTGKKLTVTCSQNMNHEYMSWYRQDPGLGLRQIYYSMNVEVTDKGDVPEGYKVSRKEKRNFPLILESPSPNQTSLYFCASSPSGLAGGRGANVLTFGAGSRLTVL.

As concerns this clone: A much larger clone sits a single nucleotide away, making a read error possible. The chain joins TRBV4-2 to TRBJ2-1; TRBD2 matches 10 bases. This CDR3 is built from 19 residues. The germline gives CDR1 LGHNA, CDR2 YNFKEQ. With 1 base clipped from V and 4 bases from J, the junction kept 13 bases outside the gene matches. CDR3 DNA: TGTGCCAGCAGCCAAGTAATCGTAGCGGGGGGCTATGGTTACAATGAGCAGTTCTTC. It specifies CASSQVIVAGGYGYNEQFF.

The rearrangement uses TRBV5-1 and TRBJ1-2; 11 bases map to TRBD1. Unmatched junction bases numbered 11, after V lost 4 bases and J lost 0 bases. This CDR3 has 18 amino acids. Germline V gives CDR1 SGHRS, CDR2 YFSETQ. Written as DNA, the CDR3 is TGCGCCAGCAGCCCCGTGGGGGACAGGGGGATAGCTAACTATGGCTACACCTTC. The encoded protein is CASSPVGDRGIANYGYTF.

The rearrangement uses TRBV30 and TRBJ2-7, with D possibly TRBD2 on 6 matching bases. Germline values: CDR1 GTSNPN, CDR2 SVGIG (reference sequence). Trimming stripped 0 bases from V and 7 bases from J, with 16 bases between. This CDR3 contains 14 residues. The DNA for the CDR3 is TGTGCCTGGAGTGTACTAGCCGAGCCCGGGGAGCAGTACTTC. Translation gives CAWSVLAEPGEQYF.

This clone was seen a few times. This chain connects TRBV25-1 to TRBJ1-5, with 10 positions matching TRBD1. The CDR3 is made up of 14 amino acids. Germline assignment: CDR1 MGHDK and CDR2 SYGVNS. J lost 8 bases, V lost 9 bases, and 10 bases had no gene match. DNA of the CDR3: TGTGCCAGTTCCGGGACAGGGGCTCGGGAGCCCCAGCATTTT. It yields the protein CASSGTGAREPQHF. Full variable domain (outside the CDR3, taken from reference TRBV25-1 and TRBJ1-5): EADIYQTPRYLVIGTGKKITLECSQTMGHDKMYWYQQDPGMELHLIHYSYGVNSTEKGDLSSESTVSRIRTEHFPLTLESARPSHTSQYLCASSGTGAREPQHFGDGTRLSIL.

The CDR3 region has the DNA TGTGCCAGCAGCTTCGAGGGCAGCAATCAGCCCCAGCATTTT. Protein: CASSFEGSNQPQHF. This chain uses TRBV7-9 with TRBJ1-5, with D unclear. Between the trimmed V and J ends, which lost 3 bases and 1 base, there was a span of 7 bases. The CDR3 contains 14 residues. The V gene's germline CDR1 is SEHNR and CDR2 FQNEAQ (reference sequence).

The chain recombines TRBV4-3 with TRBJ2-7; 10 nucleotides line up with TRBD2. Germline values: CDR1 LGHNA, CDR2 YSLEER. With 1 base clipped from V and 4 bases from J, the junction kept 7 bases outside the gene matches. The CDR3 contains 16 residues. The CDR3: CASSQVTSGWGYEQYF. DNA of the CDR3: TGCGCCAGCAGCCAAGTGACTAGCGGGTGGGGATACGAGCAGTACTTC.

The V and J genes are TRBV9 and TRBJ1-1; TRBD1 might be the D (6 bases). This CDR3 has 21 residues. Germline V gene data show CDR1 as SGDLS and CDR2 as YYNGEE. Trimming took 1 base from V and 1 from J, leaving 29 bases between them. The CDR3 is CASSVKSRSGGEGLSNTEAFF. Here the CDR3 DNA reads TGTGCCAGCAGCGTAAAAAGCCGTTCGGGGGGCGAAGGGTTATCGAACACTGAAGCTTTCTTT.

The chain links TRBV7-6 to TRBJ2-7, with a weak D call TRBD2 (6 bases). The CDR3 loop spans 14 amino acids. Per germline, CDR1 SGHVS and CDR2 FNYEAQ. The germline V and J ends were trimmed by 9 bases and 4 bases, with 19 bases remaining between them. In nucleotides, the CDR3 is TGTGCCAGTAACCTTGGGGGGTCGGGGTACGAGCAGTACTTC. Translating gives CASNLGGSGYEQYF.